This T cell receptor (beta chain) was sequenced in a study of T cell responses to AZD1222 COVID-19 vaccine. The study's findings and limits: Nearly half of spike-specific TCRs reportedly target unmutated variant regions. Donors, mostly white British, included more females; clonal diversity was possibly underestimated.

Germline CDR1 reads SGDLS; CDR2 reads YYNGEE. The V and J ends lost 0 bases and 1 base respectively, with 16 bases between them. The CDR3 consists of 17 residues. This table comes from immunoSEQ multiplex PCR, and its TCRdb copy is limited to in-frame clones, with some not included. The repertoire holds around 140,000 clones, 93% seen once, with 4% to 5.5% in the top ten. On this clone: Its antigen is undetermined.

The sequence came from an adult in good health. The specimen comprised peripheral blood, sampled on day 0 of AZD1222 vaccination. The chain employs TRBV9 and TRBJ1-2, with a tentative D call TRBD1 (6 bases). The CDR3 coding sequence is TGTGCCAGCAGCGTAGGTCCAAGGCAGGGACATAACTATGGCTACACCTTC. Its protein is CASSVGPRQGHNYGYTF.